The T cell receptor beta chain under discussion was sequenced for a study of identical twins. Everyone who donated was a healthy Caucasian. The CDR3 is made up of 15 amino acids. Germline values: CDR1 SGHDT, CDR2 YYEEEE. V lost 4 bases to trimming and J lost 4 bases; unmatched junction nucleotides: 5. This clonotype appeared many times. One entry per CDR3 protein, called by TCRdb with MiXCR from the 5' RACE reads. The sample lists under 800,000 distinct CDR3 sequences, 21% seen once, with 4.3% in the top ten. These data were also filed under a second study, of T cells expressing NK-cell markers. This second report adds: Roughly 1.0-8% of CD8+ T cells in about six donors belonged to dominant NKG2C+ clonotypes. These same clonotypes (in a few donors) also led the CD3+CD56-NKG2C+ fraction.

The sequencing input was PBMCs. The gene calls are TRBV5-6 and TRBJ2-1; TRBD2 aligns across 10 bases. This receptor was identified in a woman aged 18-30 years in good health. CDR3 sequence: CASSLRTSGYNEQFF. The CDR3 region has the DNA TGTGCCAGCAGCCTTAGGACTAGCGGATACAATGAGCAGTTCTTC.